Following are 21 T cell receptor beta chains from one sample sequenced in a study of cytotoxic CD8 clonotypes in ibrutinib-treated CLL. The data were produced by immunoSEQ multiplex PCR, yet TCRdb's version contains in-frame clones alone and is incomplete. Found here are 30,000 to 35,000 clones, about 70% of them singletons; the top ten hold 25% to 35%. Sequencing was performed on PBMCs, taken before ibrutinib treatment. The receptors originated from a human donor with chronic lymphocytic leukemia.

The chain joins TRBV5-1 to TRBJ2-7; TRBD2 agrees at 11 bases. Germline trimming cut 1 base from V and 7 bases from J; bases unmatched to any gene: 10. CDR3 length equals 16 residues. Germline values: CDR1 SGHRS, CDR2 YFSETQ. CDR3 DNA sequence: TGCGCCAGCAGCTTGACTGTAGCGGGAGGGCCTCGGGAGCAGTACTTC. This gives the protein CASSLTVAGGPREQYF. Complete variable domain (other parts from reference TRBV5-1 and TRBJ2-7): KAGVTQTPRYLIKTRGQQVTLSCSPISGHRSVSWYQQTPGQGLQFLFEYFSETQRNKGNFPGRFSGRQFSNSRSEMNVSTLELGDSALYLCASSLTVAGGPREQYFGPGTRLTVT.

The chain joins TRBV7-2 to TRBJ2-1; D assignment may be TRBD1 or TRBD2 (6 bases each). The germline V gene has CDR1 SGHTA and CDR2 FQGNSA. This CDR3 comprises 15 residues. V dropped 0 bases and J dropped 8 bases, with 14 bases sitting between them. As DNA, the CDR3 is TGTGCCAGCAGCTTAGCAGGGGGGAAAAGGTATGAGCAGTTCTTC. It yields the protein CASSLAGGKRYEQFF.

This chain uses TRBV14 with TRBJ1-2; possible D gene TRBD1, 5 bases. The V gene lost 4 bases and the J gene lost 6 bases, with 12 bases spanning the gap. Germline V gene sequence: CDR1 SGHDN, CDR2 FVKESK. This CDR3 is built from 13 residues. The CDR3 DNA sequence: TGTGCCAGCAGCCGGGGACGGCGGAATGGCTACACCTTC. Translated: CASSRGRRNGYTF.

The chain links TRBV6-6 to TRBJ2-7, with D possibly matching TRBD2 (5 bases). V was cut by 0 bases and J by 8 bases, with 20 bases left in between. Germline loops: CDR1 MNHNY, CDR2 SVGAGI (reference sequence). The CDR3 has 16 residues. CDR3 sequence (DNA): TGTGCCAGCAGTTACTCTAACACTAGGACCCCTACGCAGCAGTACTTC. Translation gives CASSYSNTRTPTQQYF.

The CDR3 is CASSARQRFSAEKLFF. CDR3 coding DNA: TGCGCCAGCAGCGCGCGACAGCGCTTCAGTGCCGAAAAACTGTTTTTT. V usage is TRBV10-2 and J usage is TRBJ1-4; perhaps TRBD1 as D (5 bases). Germline CDR1 and CDR2: WSHSY and SAAADI. V was pared by 6 bases and J by 8 bases, with 22 bases between. The CDR3 runs to 16 residues.

This clone was detected only once. The V call is TRBV28, the J call TRBJ1-1, with D possibly TRBD1 on 6 matching bases. The V gene lost 8 bases and the J gene lost 9 bases, with 13 bases spanning the gap. Germline V gene sequence: CDR1 MDHEN, CDR2 SYDVKM. The length of the CDR3 is 11 residues. CDR3 loop: CASSLGAQAFF. As DNA, the CDR3 is TGTGCCAGCTCCTTGGGGGCGCAAGCTTTCTTT.

The chain links TRBV9 to TRBJ2-3, with 7 nucleotides matching TRBD2. The germline V gene has CDR1 SGDLS and CDR2 YYNGEE. The CDR3 covers 18 residues. With V trimmed by 0 bases and J by 3 bases, 13 bases remained unmatched. The DNA of the CDR3 is TGTGCCAGCAGCGTAGATCCCTGGGCTAGCGGCGTGACAGATACGCAGTATTTT. Translating gives CASSVDPWASGVTDTQYF.

The V and J genes are TRBV7-9 and TRBJ2-2; unclear D gene. The CDR3 is made up of 14 amino acids. V gave up 8 bases and J gave up 0 bases, with 10 bases separating them. Germline CDR1 SEHNR, CDR2 FQNEAQ (reference sequence). CDR3 amino acids: CASFGFANTGELFF. CDR3 nucleotides: TGTGCCAGCTTCGGCTTCGCGAACACCGGGGAGCTGTTTTTT. Full variable domain (outside the CDR3, taken from reference TRBV7-9 and TRBJ2-2): DTGVSQNPRHKITKRGQNVTFRCDPISEHNRLYWYRQTLGQGPEFLTYFQNEAQLEKSRLLSDRFSAERPKGSFSTLEIQRTEQGDSAMYLCASFGFANTGELFFGEGSRLTVL.

The rearrangement uses TRBV6-5 and TRBJ2-3; D remains unclear. The ends were cut back, 2 bases at V and 0 bases at J, with 6 bases in the middle. This CDR3 comprises 14 residues. Germline CDR1 MNHEY, CDR2 SVGAGI. The CDR3 here is CASSYRRSTDTQYF. The DNA for the CDR3 is TGTGCCAGCAGTTACAGGCGAAGCACAGATACGCAGTATTTT.

The chain links TRBV7-8 to TRBJ2-7; TRBD1 agrees at 7 bases. CDR1 is SGHVS, CDR2 FQNEAQ, per germline. V was clipped by 1 base and J by 0 bases; unmatched bases: 9. This CDR3 is 17 amino acids long. CDR3 nucleotide sequence: TGTGCCAGCAGCTTAGGGACAGGTCCTTATGCCTCCTACGAGCAGTACTTC. It codes for CASSLGTGPYASYEQYF.

This clone was counted only a few times. V usage is TRBV6-1 and J usage is TRBJ1-6, with 10 bases aligning to TRBD1. The CDR3 sequence is 15 residues long. From germline, CDR1 is MNHNS and CDR2 SASEGT. V was clipped by 3 bases and J by 10 bases; unmatched bases: 6. CDR3 coding DNA: TGTGCCAGCAGTGATCCGGGACAGGGGTGGTCACCCCTCCACTTT. It is translated as CASSDPGQGWSPLHF.

Here the CDR3 reads CASSLTDSYEQYF. CDR3 DNA sequence: TGTGCCAGCAGCTTGACGGACTCCTACGAGCAGTACTTC. The chain links TRBV5-6 to TRBJ2-7, with D unresolved. The V end lost 1 base, the J end lost 0 bases, and 5 bases lay between the germline ends. Per the germline V gene, CDR1 is SGHDT and CDR2 is YYEEEE. This CDR3 region has 13 residues.

This chain connects TRBV6-5 to TRBJ1-6; possibly TRBD1 for D (5 bases). Germline values: CDR1 MNHEY, CDR2 SVGAGI. Deletions cut 0 bases from V and 5 bases from J, with 8 bases between. The CDR3 length is 15 residues. CDR3 protein: CASSYSQENNSPLHF. The CDR3 coding sequence is TGTGCCAGCAGTTACTCACAGGAGAATAATTCACCCCTCCACTTT.

The gene calls are TRBV6-5 and TRBJ1-3; TRBD1 aligns across 7 bases. V was pared by 0 bases and J by 9 bases, with 8 bases of the junction left unmatched. The CDR3 is made up of 15 amino acids. Germline V gene lookup returns CDR1 MNHEY and CDR2 SVGAGI. The CDR3 coding sequence is TGTGCCAGCAGTTACTCAACAGGGACAGTAGGCACCATATATTTT. Translation: CASSYSTGTVGTIYF.

The rearrangement links TRBV10-3 to TRBJ2-1; TRBD1 matches 7 bases. Germline trimming cut 9 bases from V and 7 bases from J; bases unmatched to any gene: 15. The CDR3 runs to 15 residues. Germline V gives CDR1 ENHRY, CDR2 SYGVKD. The CDR3 region has the DNA TGTGCCATGTCCCGAGGGGGCTCCAGGTTAAATGAGCAGTTCTTC. Its protein product is CAMSRGGSRLNEQFF.

V is TRBV18 and J is TRBJ2-7, with 11 bases lining up with TRBD1. Looked up from germline, CDR1 is KGHSH and CDR2 is LQKENI. Trimming took 3 bases from V and 4 from J; bases not matched to a gene: 5. This CDR3 is built from 15 residues. CDR3 bases: TGTGCCAGCTCACCGGGGACAGGGGGAACGTACGAGCAGTACTTC. This translates into CASSPGTGGTYEQYF.

CDR3 nucleotides: TGTGCCACCCAACCCCCATTGGGACTAGCGGGAGGTGCCTACGAGCAGTACTTC. Translation gives CATQPPLGLAGGAYEQYF. The rearrangement joins TRBV11-2 to TRBJ2-7; 15 bases map to TRBD2. The CDR3 is 18 residues long. Trimming removed 10 bases from V and 2 bases from J; junction bases left unmatched: 15. Looked up from germline, CDR1 is SGHAT and CDR2 is FQNNGV.

The genes are TRBV7-9 and TRBJ1-1; D is undetermined. Germline-derived CDR1 and CDR2 are SEHNR and FQNEAQ (reference sequence). The CDR3 is 12 amino acids. V gave up 1 base and J gave up 7 bases, with 7 bases separating them. In DNA, the CDR3 is TGTGCCAGCAGCTTAGGAAACTATGAAGCTTTCTTT. Translated: CASSLGNYEAFF. The full variable domain, with the rest looked up from reference TRBV7-9 and TRBJ1-1, is DTGVSQNPRHKITKRGQNVTFRCDPISEHNRLYWYRQTLGQGPEFLTYFQNEAQLEKSRLLSDRFSAERPKGSFSTLEIQRTEQGDSAMYLCASSLGNYEAFFGQGTRLTVV.

The chain links TRBV7-9 to TRBJ2-2, with 9 bases aligning to TRBD2. V dropped 7 bases and J dropped 4; count of bases not matched to a gene: 10. The CDR3 is made up of 16 amino acids. CDR1 SEHNR and CDR2 FQNEAQ come from the germline V gene (reference sequence). The chain's CDR3 is CASTLSGGRATGELFF. As DNA, the CDR3 is TGTGCCAGCACCCTTAGCGGGGGCCGTGCCACCGGGGAGCTGTTTTTT. Together with reference TRBV7-9 and TRBJ2-2, the CDR3 gives the full variable domain: DTGVSQNPRHKITKRGQNVTFRCDPISEHNRLYWYRQTLGQGPEFLTYFQNEAQLEKSRLLSDRFSAERPKGSFSTLEIQRTEQGDSAMYLCASTLSGGRATGELFFGEGSRLTVL.

The genes are TRBV30 and TRBJ1-6; 10 positions match TRBD1. Germline CDR1 and CDR2: GTSNPN and SVGIG (reference sequence). The junction had 7 bases not matched to a gene; V was cut back by 4 bases and J by 10 bases. This CDR3 is 14 amino acids long. CDR3 sequence: CAWIRGDRGSPLHF. For the CDR3, the DNA is TGTGCCTGGATACGAGGGGACAGGGGATCACCCCTCCACTTT.

This chain connects TRBV5-4 to TRBJ1-1; 9 nucleotides align to TRBD1. CDR1 and CDR2 from the germline V gene are SGHNT and YYREEE (reference sequence). The CDR3 contains 16 residues. Germline trimming cut 3 bases from V and 3 bases from J; bases unmatched to any gene: 9. CDR3 sequence reads: CASSSGTGTGYTEAFF. DNA for the CDR3: TGTGCCAGCAGCTCAGGTACCGGGACAGGGTACACTGAAGCTTTCTTT. Full variable domain (missing parts from reference TRBV5-4 and TRBJ1-1): ETGVTQSPTHLIKTRGQQVTLRCSSQSGHNTVSWYQQALGQGPQFIFQYYREEENGRGNFPPRFSGLQFPNYSSELNVNALELDDSALYLCASSSGTGTGYTEAFFGQGTRLTVV.